This entry lists 18 T cell receptor beta chains sequenced from one sample in a study of blood T cell repertoires in COVID-19. Measured with immunoSEQ multiplex PCR; TCRdb has only the in-frame clones, and not every one. The repertoire has roughly 400,000 clones, approximately 89% of them found once; the top ten carry under 3%. The sequenced sample consisted of peripheral blood. The source is a woman aged 60-75 years with COVID-19, enrolled during active disease.

This clone was observed a few times. V usage is TRBV7-6 and J usage is TRBJ2-7, with 7 bases identical to TRBD2. V lost 5 bases, J lost 7 bases, and 14 bases stayed unmatched. The CDR3 has 15 amino acids. Germline V gene lookup returns CDR1 SGHVS and CDR2 FNYEAQ. The CDR3 nucleotides are TGTGCCAGCAGCCCAACCGGCACGTTCGGGAGGGAGCAGTACTTC. Amino acids: CASSPTGTFGREQYF. The complete variable domain, with remaining parts taken from reference TRBV7-6 and TRBJ2-7, reads GAGVSQSPRYKVTKRGQDVALRCDPISGHVSLYWYRQALGQGPEFLTYFNYEAQQDKSGLPNDRFSAERPEGSISTLTIQRTEQRDSAMYRCASSPTGTFGREQYFGPGTRLTVT.

As for this clone: This sample includes further DNA sequences coding for the same CDR3. The chain employs TRBV5-1 and TRBJ1-1; TRBD1 matches at 7 bases. V was pared by 0 bases and J by 4 bases, with 6 bases of the junction left unmatched. The CDR3 has 15 amino acids. CDR1 is SGHRS and CDR2 is YFSETQ in the germline V gene. The CDR3 sequence is CASSLEGQGGTEAFF. In DNA form, the CDR3 reads TGCGCCAGCAGCTTGGAGGGGCAGGGGGGCACTGAAGCTTTCTTT. Based on the CDR3 plus reference TRBV5-1 and TRBJ1-1, the full variable domain is KAGVTQTPRYLIKTRGQQVTLSCSPISGHRSVSWYQQTPGQGLQFLFEYFSETQRNKGNFPGRFSGRQFSNSRSEMNVSTLELGDSALYLCASSLEGQGGTEAFFGQGTRLTVV.

V gene TRBV6-1 combines with J gene TRBJ2-1; D not certain. V was shortened by 1 base and J by 3 bases, with 7 bases between the two germline ends. There are 14 residues in the CDR3. Germline CDR1 MNHNS, CDR2 SASEGT. The CDR3, as DNA: TGTGCCAGCAGTGAAGGGGCAGACTACAATGAGCAGTTCTTC. Translated, it gives CASSEGADYNEQFF.

The chain joins TRBV27 to TRBJ2-2, with 9 bases that match TRBD1. Trimming took 6 bases from V and 6 from J; bases not matched to a gene: 8. The germline V gene has CDR1 MNHEY and CDR2 SMNVEV (reference sequence). The CDR3 contains 15 residues. The CDR3 region has the DNA TGTGCCAGCAGCTTCGGGACAGGGTGGTCCGGGGAGCTGTTTTTT. It encodes CASSFGTGWSGELFF.

This chain joins TRBV2 and TRBJ1-1; 9 bases are a match to TRBD1. CDR1 SNHLY and CDR2 FYNNEI come from the germline V gene. V lost 6 bases to trimming and J lost 0 bases; unmatched junction nucleotides: 5. This CDR3 has 15 amino acids. In DNA form, the CDR3 reads TGTGCCAGCAGAAGACAGGGGGAGGTGAACACTGAAGCTTTCTTT. As protein: CASRRQGEVNTEAFF.

Concerning this clone itself: The same CDR3 also results from other DNA sequences found in this sample. The rearrangement uses TRBV19 and TRBJ2-7; 7 bases align to TRBD1. Germline V lookup: CDR1 LNHDA, CDR2 SQIVND (reference sequence). This CDR3 has 13 residues. Germline trimming cut 4 bases from V and 3 bases from J; bases unmatched to any gene: 3. In DNA, the CDR3 is TGTGCCAGTAGTAGACAGGGAAGCTACGAGCAGTACTTC. This codes for CASSRQGSYEQYF.

The rearrangement joins TRBV29-1 to TRBJ2-1, with a possible D match to TRBD1 (6 bases). The CDR3 is 13 residues long. With 5 bases removed from V and 2 bases from J, the gap between germline ends came to 10 bases. From germline, CDR1 is SQVTM and CDR2 ANQGSEA. This CDR3 reads CSVRQGPYNEQFF. For the CDR3, the DNA is TGCAGCGTTCGGCAGGGGCCCTACAATGAGCAGTTCTTC.

The CDR3 DNA is TGTGCCAGCAGTGAAGGGGGCACAAGCTACTATGGCTACACCTTC. Protein: CASSEGGTSYYGYTF. This chain joins TRBV2 and TRBJ1-2; weak D call: TRBD1 (5 bases). Trimming pared 1 base from V and 3 bases from J, leaving 12 bases between. The germline V gene encodes CDR1 SNHLY and CDR2 FYNNEI. This CDR3 has 15 residues.

The chain uses TRBV24-1 and TRBJ2-7, with a weak D call TRBD1 (6 bases). The germline V gene encodes CDR1 KGHDR and CDR2 SFDVKD. V lost 2 bases to trimming and J lost 5 bases, with 12 bases between them. The CDR3 is 14 residues long. In DNA form, the CDR3 reads TGTGCCACCAGTGATTCACAGGGAAGCCACGAGCAGTACTTC. It codes for CATSDSQGSHEQYF.

The rearrangement uses TRBV29-1 and TRBJ2-7, with D possibly being TRBD2 (5 bases). The germline CDR1 and CDR2 sequences are SQVTM and ANQGSEA. CDR3 length equals 13 residues. The CDR3 is CSSTGGRPYEQYF. CDR3 DNA: TGCAGTTCGACCGGAGGAAGGCCCTACGAGCAGTACTTC.

Worth noting for this clone: The junction differs from germline at one of its ends, possibly a read error. V gene TRBV6-5 combines with J gene TRBJ2-7; D not certain. Germline V CDR1 and CDR2: MNHEY, SVGAGI. The CDR3 covers 15 residues. CDR3: CASSYSGRPSDEQYF. The CDR3 DNA reads TGTGCCAGCAGTTACTCGGGCCGACCCTCCGACGAGCAGTACTTC.

The gene calls are TRBV6-5 and TRBJ1-2; 8 bases are shared with TRBD1. Germline V gene sequence: CDR1 MNHEY, CDR2 SVGAGI. There are 14 residues in the CDR3. V lost 10 bases, J lost 3 bases, and 10 bases stayed unmatched. The CDR3 sequence: CATNFRGQDYGYTF. CDR3 DNA: TGTGCCACAAATTTCAGGGGGCAGGACTATGGCTACACCTTC.

The V and J genes are TRBV28 and TRBJ1-6; D is uncertain. CDR3 length: 14 amino acids. Germline CDR1 MDHEN, CDR2 SYDVKM. Trimming shortened V by 7 bases and J by 7 bases, and 14 bases separated the two germline ends. Here the CDR3 reads CASNLFQENSPLHF. The CDR3 region has the DNA TGTGCCAGCAATCTTTTCCAGGAAAATTCACCCCTCCACTTT.

The chain joins TRBV2 to TRBJ1-2; 8 bases are a match to TRBD1. CDR1 SNHLY and CDR2 FYNNEI come from the germline V gene. The CDR3 length is 15 residues. Unmatched junction bases numbered 9, after V lost 3 bases and J lost 6 bases. CDR3: CASSDLRTGTDGYTF. CDR3 nucleotides: TGTGCCAGCAGTGACCTAAGGACAGGGACTGATGGCTACACCTTC.

The chain recombines TRBV6-5 with TRBJ1-2, with TRBD1 matching over 7 bases. The CDR3 extends over 14 amino acids. Trimming at V came to 6 bases and at J to 5 bases, leaving 9 bases not matched to a gene. Germline assignment: CDR1 MNHEY and CDR2 SVGAGI. The CDR3 loop is CASSYIDRVYGYTF. The CDR3 bases are TGTGCCAGCAGCTACATTGACAGGGTTTATGGCTACACCTTC.

The chain links TRBV12-3 or TRBV12-4 to TRBJ2-1; D is unresolved. This CDR3 comprises 13 residues. V was cut by 4 bases and J by 3 bases, with 7 bases left in between. As DNA, the CDR3 is TGTGCCAGCAGTTCGATCGGCTACAATGAGCAGTTCTTC. It yields the protein CASSSIGYNEQFF.

The chain combines TRBV2 with TRBJ2-7; D unclear. The length of the CDR3 is 14 residues. Trimming left V 1 base short and J 3 bases short, with 10 bases between. The V gene's germline CDR1 is SNHLY and CDR2 FYNNEI. The CDR3 reads CASSEEARFYEQYF. The CDR3 DNA reads as TGTGCCAGCAGTGAAGAGGCCAGGTTCTACGAGCAGTACTTC.

This clone was counted once. This sequence joins TRBV18 and TRBJ2-5; a possible D gene is TRBD2 (5 bases). The CDR3 contains 15 residues. Germline V lookup: CDR1 KGHSH, CDR2 LQKENI. V lost 6 bases and J 2 bases, leaving 16 bases between the germline ends. In DNA form, the CDR3 reads TGTGCCAGCTCGCTAGTTCCGGGATCTCAAGAGACCCAGTACTTC. Residues: CASSLVPGSQETQYF.